This TCR beta chain appears in the sequencing data of a study of T cells in Graves' hyperthyroidism and ophthalmopathy. Study results and limitations: In simple terms, a model built on 13 V-J features told ophthalmopathy apart from stable hyperthyroidism. Blood shared most expanded thyroid clonotypes above 0.001.

Each diagnosis drew on symptoms, thyroxine, TRAb, thyroid ultrasound and orbital computed tomography findings. The CDR3 spans 13 residues. V was clipped by 7 bases and J by 4 bases, with 11 bases between them. Authors of the study amplified TCR beta CDR3 regions from RNA transcripts. The HTBI set primed first-round TCR CDR3 RT-PCR. Each CDR3 protein is one row after TCRdb ran MiXCR on the multiplex PCR reads. The sample has about 640,000 distinct CDR3 sequences, about 14% seen once. Remarks on this clonotype: The antigen is undetermined.

The genes are TRBV12-3 or TRBV12-4 and TRBJ1-5, with D perhaps matching TRBD1 (5 bases). The clonotype comes from a woman between 45 and 65 years old with Graves' ophthalmopathy. Input material: blood. Here the CDR3 reads CASTLDRNQPQHF. CDR3 coding DNA: TGTGCCAGCACCCTAGACAGAAATCAGCCCCAGCATTTT.